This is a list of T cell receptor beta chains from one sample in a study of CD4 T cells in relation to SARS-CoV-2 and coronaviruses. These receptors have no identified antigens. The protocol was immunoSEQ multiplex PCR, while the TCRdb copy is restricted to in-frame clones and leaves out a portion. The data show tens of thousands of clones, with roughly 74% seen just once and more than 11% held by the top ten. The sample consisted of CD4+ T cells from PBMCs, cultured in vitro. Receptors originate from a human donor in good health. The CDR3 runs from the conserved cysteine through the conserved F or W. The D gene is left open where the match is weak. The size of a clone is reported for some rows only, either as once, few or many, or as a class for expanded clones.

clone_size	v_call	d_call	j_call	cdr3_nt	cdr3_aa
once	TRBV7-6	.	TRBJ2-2	TGTGCCAGCAGCTTAGGGCAGGGGGGCACCGGGGAGCTGTTTTTT	CASSLGQGGTGELFF
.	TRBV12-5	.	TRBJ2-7	TGTGCTAGTGGTTTGGTAGTGAGGGGAGCCTACGAGCAGTACTTC	CASGLVVRGAYEQYF
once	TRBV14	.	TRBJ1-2	TGTGCCAGCAGCCCGCACAGAGGCTATGGCTATGGCTACACCTTC	CASSPHRGYGYGYTF
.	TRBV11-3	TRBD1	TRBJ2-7	TGTGCCAGCAGCTTATTGAGGGACAGTGAGCAGTACTTC	CASSLLRDSEQYF
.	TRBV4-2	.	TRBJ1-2	TGTGCCAGCAGCCAACCAAAGGACCGTTCTAACTATGGCTACACCTTC	CASSQPKDRSNYGYTF
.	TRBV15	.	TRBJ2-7	TGTGCCACCAGCAGGGACTACCTAAACTACGAGCAGTACTTC	CATSRDYLNYEQYF
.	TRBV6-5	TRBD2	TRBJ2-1	TGTGCCAGCACCCGAGGACTAGCGGGCGCCAATGAGCAGTTCTTC	CASTRGLAGANEQFF
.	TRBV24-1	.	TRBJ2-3	TGTGCCACCAGTGACCCGTGGAAGGGGAGCTCCGATACGCAGTATTTT	CATSDPWKGSSDTQYF
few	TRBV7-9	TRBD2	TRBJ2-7	TGTGCCAGCAGCGGAGGGGGTTGGCGGGAGGAAGACGAGCAGTACTTC	CASSGGGWREEDEQYF
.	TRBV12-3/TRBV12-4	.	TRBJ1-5	TGTGCCAGCAGTTTCAGGCCCAATCAGCCCCAGCATTTT	CASSFRPNQPQHF
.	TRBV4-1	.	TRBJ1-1	TGCGCCAGCAGCCTTACGACGGACCCGAACACTGAAGCTTTCTTT	CASSLTTDPNTEAFF
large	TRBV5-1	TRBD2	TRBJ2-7	TGCGCCAGCAGCCTAGCGGTTAGGACCTACGAGCAGTACTTC	CASSLAVRTYEQYF
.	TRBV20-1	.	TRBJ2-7	TGCAGTGGGATGAGGGACGAGCAGTACTTC	CSGMRDEQYF
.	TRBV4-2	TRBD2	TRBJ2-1	TGTGCCAGCGATCGAGCGGGATACAATGAGCAGTTCTTC	CASDRAGYNEQFF